A single sample gave rise to the 4 T cell receptor beta chains below, sequenced in a study of vaccination and CD4 T cells after COVID-19. These receptors lack a known antigen. Sequencing of cultured CD4+ T cell DNA used the Oncomine TCR Beta short-read assay. TCRdb reanalysed the PCR reads using MiXCR and keeps one entry per CDR3 protein. The sample consists of 17,000 or so distinct CDR3 sequences, less than 40% of them appearing once. Treatment noted: roughly 11-day PBMC culture with coronavirus spike peptide pools or control peptides (ViraFEST assay). Sequences were obtained from cultured CD4+ T cells from blood. Receptors originate from a human donor with COVID-19.

This chain links TRBV19 with TRBJ2-7; D may be TRBD2 (5 bases). The CDR3 loop spans 15 amino acids. The V gene's germline CDR1 is LNHDA and CDR2 SQIVND (reference sequence). Between the trimmed V and J ends, which lost 2 bases and 2 bases, there was a span of 13 bases. CDR3 protein: CASSIKAEGTYEQYF. The CDR3 nucleotides read TGTGCCAGTAGTATAAAAGCAGAGGGCACCTACGAGCAGTACTTC.

The chain has TRBV2 and TRBJ1-6; D is uncertain. The CDR3 is 16 amino acids. Germline V gene sequence: CDR1 SNHLY, CDR2 FYNNEI. With 7 bases removed from V and 5 bases from J, the gap between germline ends came to 18 bases. This CDR3 is CASKAGLGEDNSPLHF. The CDR3 nucleotides are TGTGCCAGCAAGGCCGGCCTGGGAGAGGATAATTCACCCCTCCACTTT.

The J gene is TRBJ2-3, the V gene TRBV4-2, with 8 bases that match TRBD2. Germline loops: CDR1 LGHNA, CDR2 YNFKEQ. The CDR3 spans 17 residues. The ends lost 1 base at V and 0 bases at J; junction bases unmatched: 6. For the CDR3, the DNA is TGTGCCAGCAGCCAAGGGGTCGGGGGGGTTAGCACAGATACGCAGTATTTT. Protein: CASSQGVGGVSTDTQYF.

This sequence joins TRBV20-1 and TRBJ1-4, with D hard to call. Trimming removed 5 bases at V and 6 bases at J, with 10 bases between. The CDR3 runs 12 residues. CDR1 and CDR2 from the germline V gene are DFQATT and SNEGSKA (reference sequence). CDR3 in DNA: TGCAGTGCTTGGACGGAGTATGAAAAACTGTTTTTT. It is translated as CSAWTEYEKLFF.